The next 10 T cell receptor beta chains were all read from a single sample in a study of OX40 agonist ivuxolimab in advanced cancers. Clones were sequenced by immunoSEQ multiplex PCR, and TCRdb holds only the in-frame ones, with some missing. Of some 43,000 clones listed, just over 85% are singletons. Sequencing used CD4+ or CD8+ T cells sorted from blood, obtained in a trial of the OX40 agonist ivuxolimab. Receptor source: an adult with an advanced solid tumor such as melanoma, head and neck, liver or kidney cancer.

By sample share, this clone is medium-sized. The genes are TRBV28 and TRBJ2-5; D could derive from TRBD1 or TRBD2 (7 bases each). The V gene's germline CDR1 is MDHEN and CDR2 SYDVKM. The V and J ends lost 8 bases and 2 bases respectively, with 21 bases between them. This CDR3 has 16 residues. This CDR3 reads CASAPPRGGPQETQYF. As DNA, the CDR3 is TGTGCCAGCGCCCCCCCCAGGGGGGGGCCTCAAGAGACCCAGTACTTC.

V gene TRBV28 combines with J gene TRBJ2-3; TRBD1 aligns across 7 bases. CDR1 is MDHEN, CDR2 SYDVKM, per germline. CDR3 length: 14 residues. Trimming took 3 bases from V and 10 from J; bases not matched to a gene: 10. For the CDR3, the DNA is TGTGCCAGCAGTTTCTTATCAGGGGGTTTGGCGCAGTATTTT. Amino acid sequence: CASSFLSGGLAQYF.

The rearrangement joins TRBV9 to TRBJ2-1, with 8 bases lining up with TRBD2. The V gene's germline CDR1 is SGDLS and CDR2 YYNGEE. Germline trimming cut 0 bases from V and 3 bases from J; bases unmatched to any gene: 5. The CDR3 runs 16 residues. The CDR3 is CASSVDERGHYNEQFF. The CDR3, as DNA: TGTGCCAGCAGCGTAGATGAGCGGGGGCACTACAATGAGCAGTTCTTC.

The gene calls are TRBV4-2 and TRBJ2-3; weak D call: TRBD2 (6 bases). The CDR3 sequence is 16 residues long. The germline V and J ends were trimmed by 4 bases and 0 bases, with 14 bases remaining between them. Germline loops: CDR1 LGHNA, CDR2 YNFKEQ. The CDR3 DNA reads as TGTGCCAGCAGCCTCGGTTTAGGGACTAGCACAGATACGCAGTATTTT. It yields the protein CASSLGLGTSTDTQYF.

The rearrangement uses TRBV28 and TRBJ1-2; D gene ambiguous. V was trimmed by 7 bases and J by 1 base, leaving 13 bases between them. The CDR3 contains 14 residues. Germline assignment: CDR1 MDHEN and CDR2 SYDVKM. This CDR3 reads CASTSGTINYGYTF. CDR3 nucleotides: TGTGCCAGCACCTCCGGCACCATTAACTATGGCTACACCTTC.

The chain couples TRBV30 to TRBJ1-3, with 7 bases identical to TRBD1. The CDR3 spans 15 residues. Germline V gene lookup returns CDR1 GTSNPN and CDR2 SVGIG (reference sequence). Trimming cost V 2 bases and J 0 bases; bases outside gene matches: 4. The CDR3 loop is CAWSHHRGSGNTIYF. The CDR3 bases are TGTGCCTGGAGTCACCACAGGGGCTCTGGAAACACCATATATTTT.

There are a few counts of this clone. This chain connects TRBV2 to TRBJ2-5; D is perhaps TRBD2 (5 bases). CDR3 length: 15 residues. Trimming shortened V by 2 bases and J by 4 bases, and 14 bases separated the two germline ends. Per germline, CDR1 SNHLY and CDR2 FYNNEI. In DNA form, the CDR3 reads TGTGCCAGCAGTGAACGAGGCCTAGCCTCAGAGACCCAGTACTTC. It yields the protein CASSERGLASETQYF.

J is TRBJ2-5 and V is TRBV9, with D tentatively TRBD2 (5 bases). V gave up 0 bases and J gave up 3 bases, with 6 bases separating them. Germline values: CDR1 SGDLS, CDR2 YYNGEE. The CDR3 has 13 amino acids. The DNA of the CDR3 is TGTGCCAGCAGCGTAGGAGCGGAAGAGACCCAGTACTTC. Its protein product is CASSVGAEETQYF.

This clone has just a few counts. This chain connects TRBV7-8 to TRBJ2-5, with D tentatively TRBD1 or TRBD2 (5 bases each). This CDR3 contains 15 residues. V dropped 2 bases and J dropped 5 bases, with 15 bases sitting between them. Germline values: CDR1 SGHVS, CDR2 FQNEAQ. CDR3 coding DNA: TGTGCCAGCAGCTTATCGGAGAAGTGGGGGGAGACCCAGTACTTC. Protein product: CASSLSEKWGETQYF. The full variable domain, its missing parts supplied by reference TRBV7-8 and TRBJ2-5, is GAGVSQSPRYKVAKRGQDVALRCDPISGHVSLFWYQQALGQGPEFLTYFQNEAQLDKSGLPSDRFFAERPEGSVSTLKIQRTQQEDSAVYLCASSLSEKWGETQYFGPGTRLLVL.

The chain is built from TRBV19 and TRBJ2-5; 8 bases map to TRBD2. The germline CDR1 and CDR2 sequences are LNHDA and SQIVND (reference sequence). The junction had 10 bases not matched to a gene; V was cut back by 4 bases and J by 6 bases. The CDR3 length is 15 residues. As DNA, the CDR3 is TGTGCCAGTAGTACCACCGGGGGGGCGGGGAAGACCCAGTACTTC. Amino acids: CASSTTGGAGKTQYF.